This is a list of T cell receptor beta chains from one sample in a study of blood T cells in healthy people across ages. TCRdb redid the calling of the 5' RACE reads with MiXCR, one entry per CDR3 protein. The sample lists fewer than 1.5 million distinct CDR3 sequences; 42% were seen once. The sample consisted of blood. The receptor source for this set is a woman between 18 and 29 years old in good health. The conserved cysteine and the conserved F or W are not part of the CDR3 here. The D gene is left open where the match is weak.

CDR3 protein: ATLEAESTDTQY
V gene: TRBV28
D gene: NA
J gene: TRBJ2-3

CDR3 protein: ASSLALAVDEQY
V gene: TRBV7-6
D gene: TRBD2
J gene: NA

CDR3 protein: ASSGRDRGRTEAF
V gene: TRBV21-1
D gene: NA
J gene: TRBJ1-1

CDR3 protein: ASVARQADTDTQY
V gene: TRBV6-2/TRBV6-3
D gene: NA
J gene: TRBJ2-3

CDR3 protein: ASSLTGAIQY
V gene: TRBV14
D gene: TRBD1
J gene: TRBJ2-4

CDR3 protein: ASSQYSVRTEAF
V gene: TRBV4-1
D gene: NA
J gene: TRBJ1-1

CDR3 protein: SASPGLVTKNIQY
V gene: TRBV20-1
D gene: NA
J gene: TRBJ2-4

CDR3 protein: ASSEFGGRTNEQF
V gene: TRBV25-1
D gene: NA
J gene: TRBJ2-1

CDR3 protein: ASRSNRGNQETQY
V gene: TRBV7-2
D gene: TRBD1
J gene: TRBJ2-5

CDR3 protein: SARDAYREAVSPQH
V gene: TRBV20-1
D gene: NA
J gene: TRBJ1-5